The 24 T cell receptor beta chains given below trace back to one sample, sequenced in a study of T cell repertoires in ileal Crohn's disease. The sample's time point: neoterminal ileum biopsy at postoperative endoscopy, about 6 months after surgery. Produced via immunoSEQ multiplex PCR; TCRdb's table is partial and in-frame only. The sample records some 460 clones, 75% to 90% being singletons. What was sequenced was ileal tissue. The receptors stem from an adult with Crohn's disease.

The CDR3 DNA reads as TGTGCCAGCAGCTCCTGGGGAGGGACTGAAGCTTTCTTT. Its translation: CASSSWGGTEAFF. The chain recombines TRBV11-1 with TRBJ1-1, with no clear D. The V gene's germline CDR1 is SGHAT and CDR2 FQDESV (reference sequence). The CDR3 covers 13 residues. Trimming removed 4 bases at V and 5 bases at J, with 11 bases between.

This clone was detected once. The V and J genes are TRBV2 and TRBJ2-1; D perhaps matches TRBD1 (5 bases). This CDR3 is built from 12 residues. Per germline, CDR1 SNHLY and CDR2 FYNNEI. V was pared by 3 bases and J by 9 bases, with 9 bases between. This CDR3 reads CASSELGVEQFF. The CDR3 DNA reads as TGTGCCAGCAGTGAGCTAGGGGTTGAGCAGTTCTTC.

This chain joins TRBV2 and TRBJ1-2; a possible D gene is TRBD1 (6 bases). CDR1 and CDR2 (germline): SNHLY, FYNNEI. The CDR3 covers 12 residues. Trimming pared 7 bases from V and 2 bases from J, leaving 8 bases between. CDR3 protein: CASNGQNYGYTF. CDR3 coding DNA: TGTGCCAGCAACGGACAGAACTATGGCTACACCTTC.

This clone has only a few counts. CDR3 amino acids: CAWSQPPGYGYTF. The CDR3 DNA sequence: TGTGCCTGGAGTCAACCCCCAGGGTATGGCTACACCTTC. This chain uses TRBV30 with TRBJ1-2; a possible D gene is TRBD1 (5 bases). The CDR3 length is 13 residues. The V and J ends lost 2 bases and 5 bases respectively, with 12 bases between them. The V gene's germline CDR1 is GTSNPN and CDR2 SVGIG (reference sequence). The whole variable domain, filled in from reference TRBV30 and TRBJ1-2, reads SQTIHQWPATLVQPVGSPLSLECTVEGTSNPNLYWYRQAAGRGLQLLFYSVGIGQISSEVPQNLSASRPQDRQFILSSKKLLLSDSGFYLCAWSQPPGYGYTFGSGTRLTVV.

The chain combines TRBV19 with TRBJ2-7; TRBD2 might be the D (7 bases). The CDR3 covers 13 residues. V lost 5 bases and J 2 bases, leaving 10 bases between the germline ends. From germline, CDR1 is LNHDA and CDR2 SQIVND (reference sequence). CDR3 in amino acids: CASSPGGPYEQYF. The CDR3, as DNA: TGTGCCAGTAGTCCGGGGGGCCCCTACGAGCAGTACTTC.

The rearrangement uses TRBV6-5 and TRBJ2-1, with 9 bases matching TRBD1. Losses at the gene ends were 6 bases for V and 4 bases for J; bases not matched to a gene: 7. The germline V gene has CDR1 MNHEY and CDR2 SVGAGI. CDR3 length equals 15 residues. CDR3 coding DNA: TGTGCCAGCAGAACAACAGGGGGCGGGTACAATGAGCAGTTCTTC. Translated: CASRTTGGGYNEQFF.

This chain uses TRBV15 with TRBJ1-4; TRBD1 might be the D (5 bases). Between the trimmed V and J ends, which lost 1 base and 7 bases, there was a span of 10 bases. CDR3 length: 14 residues. Germline V CDR1 and CDR2: LNHNV, YYDKDF (reference sequence). The CDR3 protein is CATSRGQGAEKLFF. The CDR3 DNA reads TGTGCCACCAGCAGAGGTCAGGGTGCTGAAAAACTGTTTTTT.

CDR3 in amino acids: CASSQGTGVDEQYF. The CDR3 nucleotides are TGCGCCAGCAGCCAGGGGACAGGGGTTGACGAGCAGTACTTC. The chain has TRBV4-1 and TRBJ2-7; 10 positions match TRBD1. V lost 3 bases to trimming and J lost 5 bases; unmatched junction nucleotides: 4. Germline CDR1 MGHRA, CDR2 YSYEKL. The CDR3 has 14 amino acids.

The chain employs TRBV7-9 and TRBJ1-3, with D unclear. The V and J ends lost 4 bases and 1 base respectively, with 8 bases between them. This CDR3 contains 14 residues. Germline assignment: CDR1 SEHNR and CDR2 FQNEAQ (reference sequence). Written as DNA, the CDR3 is TGTGCCAGCAGCTACGGAGGGTCTGGAAACACCATATATTTT. It yields the protein CASSYGGSGNTIYF.

The chain combines TRBV29-1 with TRBJ2-7, with D maybe TRBD1 (6 bases). Germline CDR1 reads SQVTM; CDR2 reads ANQGSEA. The CDR3 consists of 16 residues. The V end was cut by 4 bases, the J end by 0 bases, with 19 bases between. In DNA form, the CDR3 reads TGCAGCGTTGCGGCCTCAAAGGACAGTATCTCCTACGAGCAGTACTTC. It specifies CSVAASKDSISYEQYF.

This chain joins TRBV6-4 and TRBJ1-5; 7 nucleotides agree with TRBD1. The CDR3 extends over 14 amino acids. Germline V CDR1 and CDR2: MRHNA, SNTAGT. V lost 3 bases to trimming and J lost 7 bases; unmatched junction nucleotides: 6. CDR3 in amino acids: CASSEEGAAQPQHF. CDR3 DNA sequence: TGTGCCAGCAGTGAAGAGGGGGCAGCCCAGCCCCAGCATTTT.

This sequence joins TRBV6-4 and TRBJ2-1; TRBD2 matches 9 bases. Germline V lookup: CDR1 MRHNA, CDR2 SNTAGT. The CDR3 has 16 amino acids. V shed 0 bases and J 6 bases; nucleotides not matched to a gene: 6. The CDR3, as DNA: TGTGCCAGCAGTGACTCTAAGCGGGGGGATTCCAATGAGCAGTTCTTC. Amino acid sequence: CASSDSKRGDSNEQFF.

CDR3 protein: CASSQGQAGREKLFF. Here the CDR3 DNA reads TGTGCCAGCAGCCAGGGACAGGCCGGGAGAGAAAAACTGTTTTTT. V gene TRBV7-2 combines with J gene TRBJ1-4, with 8 bases aligning to TRBD1. This CDR3 is built from 15 residues. CDR1 and CDR2 (germline): SGHTA, FQGNSA. J gave up 8 bases and V 5 bases, and 10 bases lay outside the gene matches. The full variable domain, its missing parts supplied by reference TRBV7-2 and TRBJ1-4, is GAGVSQSPSNKVTEKGKDVELRCDPISGHTALYWYRQSLGQGLEFLIYFQGNSAPDKSGLPSDRFSAERTGGSVSTLTIQRTQQEDSAVYLCASSQGQAGREKLFFGSGTQLSVL.

The chain uses TRBV20-1 and TRBJ2-1; a possible D gene is TRBD1 (5 bases). V was cut by 6 bases and J by 10 bases, with 13 bases left in between. The CDR3 is made up of 11 amino acids. Germline CDR1 is DFQATT and CDR2 is SNEGSKA (reference sequence). The CDR3 sequence: CSAPRAGEQFF. The CDR3 DNA reads TGCAGTGCCCCCAGGGCAGGGGAGCAGTTCTTC.

The rearrangement joins TRBV14 to TRBJ2-2; D unresolved. Germline loops: CDR1 SGHDN, CDR2 FVKESK. CDR3 size: 17 residues. V lost 0 bases and J lost 0, with 11 bases in between. Here the CDR3 reads CASSQDSTRANTGELFF. The DNA of the CDR3 is TGTGCCAGCAGCCAAGACTCGACACGAGCGAACACCGGGGAGCTGTTTTTT. Drawing the rest from reference TRBV14 and TRBJ2-2, the complete variable domain is EAGVTQFPSHSVIEKGQTVTLRCDPISGHDNLYWYRRVMGKEIKFLLHFVKESKQDESGMPNNRFLAERTGGTYSTLKVQPAELEDSGVYFCASSQDSTRANTGELFFGEGSRLTVL.

This chain uses TRBV28 with TRBJ1-5; maybe TRBD1 (6 bases). The germline CDR1 and CDR2 sequences are MDHEN and SYDVKM. The CDR3 contains 15 residues. V was trimmed by 7 bases and J by 2 bases, leaving 15 bases between them. CDR3 protein: CASTHWGPRNQPQHF. CDR3 sequence (DNA): TGTGCCAGCACCCATTGGGGGCCACGCAATCAGCCCCAGCATTTT.

This clone was detected once. The gene calls are TRBV28 and TRBJ1-2, with a tentative D call TRBD1 (6 bases). The CDR3 covers 12 residues. Per germline, CDR1 MDHEN and CDR2 SYDVKM. V was pared by 7 bases and J by 8 bases, with 14 bases between. The CDR3 bases are TGTGCCAGCACTTTTCAGGGGCAGGGCTACACCTTC. Translating it yields CASTFQGQGYTF.

V and J are TRBV28 and TRBJ2-1; 7 bases line up with TRBD1. In germline, CDR1 is MDHEN, CDR2 SYDVKM. V dropped 7 bases and J dropped 7; count of bases not matched to a gene: 4. The CDR3 covers 12 residues. The CDR3 DNA follows: TGTGCCAGCAATATCAGGGGGAATGAGCAGTTCTTC. It codes for CASNIRGNEQFF.

This chain connects TRBV30 to TRBJ2-5; 8 nucleotides match TRBD1. The CDR3 is 12 residues long. Germline loops: CDR1 GTSNPN, CDR2 SVGIG (reference sequence). Unmatched junction bases numbered 7, after V lost 7 bases and J lost 6 bases. The CDR3: CAFVQGAQTQYF. Written as DNA, the CDR3 is TGTGCCTTCGTCCAGGGGGCACAGACCCAGTACTTC.

The chain has TRBV29-1 and TRBJ2-3, with D possibly matching TRBD2 (5 bases). The CDR3 runs 13 residues. Germline V CDR1 and CDR2: SQVTM, ANQGSEA. The V end lost 5 bases, the J end lost 5 bases, and 14 bases lay between the germline ends. The CDR3 coding sequence is TGCAGCGTTTGGGCGTTGGCGGGAGATACGCAGTATTTT. It codes for CSVWALAGDTQYF.

The chain employs TRBV9 and TRBJ2-3; 8 bases fit TRBD1. CDR1 and CDR2 from the germline V gene are SGDLS and YYNGEE. There are 15 residues in the CDR3. V gave up 7 bases and J gave up 2 bases; unmatched junction bases: 9. The CDR3 DNA sequence: TGTGCCAGCGGAGGGGGGACAGGTGTCACAGATACGCAGTATTTT. Amino acids: CASGGGTGVTDTQYF.

The genes are TRBV7-2 and TRBJ1-3; 8 bases match TRBD1. The CDR3 has 15 residues. Germline V gene sequence: CDR1 SGHTA, CDR2 FQGNSA. V lost 3 bases, J lost 2 bases, and 3 bases stayed unmatched. This CDR3 is CASSLGGQAGNTIYF. For the CDR3, the DNA is TGTGCCAGCAGCTTGGGGGGACAGGCTGGAAACACCATATATTTT.

The genes are TRBV10-2 and TRBJ2-7; 14 positions match TRBD2. Germline-derived CDR1 and CDR2 are WSHSY and SAAADI. The CDR3 loop spans 14 amino acids. With 7 bases clipped from V and 4 bases from J, the junction kept 3 bases outside the gene matches. DNA of the CDR3: TGCGCCAGCACAGGACTAGCGGGGGGTTACGAGCAGTACTTC. Protein: CASTGLAGGYEQYF.

This clone was counted once. V is TRBV6-1 and J is TRBJ2-1; a possible D gene is TRBD1 (8 bases). The CDR3 totals 17 residues. V was pared by 1 base and J by 5 bases, with 18 bases between. Germline CDR1 reads MNHNS; CDR2 reads SASEGT. In DNA form, the CDR3 reads TGTGCCAGCAGTGAAGGGCCAGGGGGCGGGGGACACAATGAGCAGTTCTTC. This encodes CASSEGPGGGGHNEQFF.